A single sample is the source of the 21 T cell receptor beta chains below, sequenced in a study of monozygotic twins with inflammatory bowel disease. TCRdb reprocessed the 5' RACE reads and keeps a single row for each CDR3 protein, giving no DNA. This listing includes approximately 390,000 distinct CDR3 sequences. Material: blood. The source is a human donor with ulcerative colitis or Crohn's disease, or a healthy co-twin of an affected twin (not recorded which).

The chain couples TRBV7-9 to TRBJ2-7. The length of the CDR3 is 13 residues. CDR1 and CDR2 (germline): SEHNR, FQNEAQ (reference sequence). The CDR3 here is CASTSWEGDEQYF.

This rearrangement joins TRBV2 to TRBJ2-3; the D call of TRBD1 rests on TCRdb alone, since no DNA is present to check it. CDR3 length: 13 amino acids. Per germline, CDR1 SNHLY and CDR2 FYNNEI. CDR3 loop: CASMGGGSDTQYF.

The V call is TRBV18, the J call TRBJ1-1; absent DNA, TCRdb's TRBD1 call cannot be checked. The CDR3 totals 15 residues. Germline loops: CDR1 KGHSH, CDR2 LQKENI. The CDR3 loop reads CASSPQQGMNTEAFF.

The V call is TRBV28, the J call TRBJ2-6; the D call from TCRdb, TRBD1, cannot be confirmed without DNA. From germline, CDR1 is MDHEN and CDR2 SYDVKM. CDR3 length equals 17 residues. CDR3 sequence: CASSRQGGSSGANVLTF.

V gene TRBV27 combines with J gene TRBJ2-3; TCRdb returns TRBD2, unconfirmable since there is no DNA. The CDR3 contains 15 residues. Looked up from germline, CDR1 is MNHEY and CDR2 is SMNVEV (reference sequence). The CDR3 sequence: CASSLRLAGGDTQYF.

V is TRBV4-1 and J is TRBJ1-4. This CDR3 has 15 residues. CDR1 MGHRA and CDR2 YSYEKL come from the germline V gene. The CDR3 loop is CASSPRALTNEKLFF.

This rearrangement joins TRBV19 to TRBJ2-2; TCRdb picks TRBD2, but there is no DNA to check that call. The CDR3 length is 15 residues. The germline V gene encodes CDR1 LNHDA and CDR2 SQIVND (reference sequence). The CDR3 here is CASSSSGRNTGELFF.

V and J are TRBV18 and TRBJ1-2. This CDR3 is built from 15 residues. Germline loops: CDR1 KGHSH, CDR2 LQKENI. This chain's CDR3 is CASSAPGTGGYGYTF.

The rearrangement links TRBV30 to TRBJ2-7. CDR3 length: 15 residues. CDR1 and CDR2 from the germline V gene are GTSNPN and SVGIG (reference sequence). The CDR3 here is CAWTSKSRMSYEQYF.

The rearrangement links TRBV15 to TRBJ2-5; TCRdb selects TRBD1, and the lack of DNA leaves this call unchecked. Germline values: CDR1 LNHNV, CDR2 YYDKDF (reference sequence). The CDR3 sequence is 14 residues long. This CDR3 is CATSTGGQGETQYF.

V usage is TRBV12-3 or TRBV12-4 and J usage is TRBJ2-7; TCRdb calls TRBD2, which cannot be checked without DNA. This CDR3 is 15 amino acids long. CDR3: CASSSAPLAGTTQDF.

The chain has TRBV19 and TRBJ2-5; TCRdb calls TRBD2, which cannot be checked without DNA. CDR3 length: 14 amino acids. The germline gives CDR1 LNHDA, CDR2 SQIVND (reference sequence). The CDR3 loop is CATRDGPTWETQYF.

The chain employs TRBV20-1 and TRBJ1-2; as DNA is missing, the TRBD1 call by TCRdb cannot be tested. Germline V gene lookup returns CDR1 DFQATT and CDR2 SNEGSKA (reference sequence). The CDR3 loop spans 12 amino acids. The CDR3 spells CSARSGTSVYTF.

The V call is TRBV15, the J call TRBJ2-7; TCRdb reports TRBD1, a call that lacks DNA to check it against. Per germline, CDR1 LNHNV and CDR2 YYDKDF (reference sequence). The CDR3 length is 14 residues. This chain's CDR3 is CATSQGLPSYEQYF.

The V gene is TRBV6-6, the J gene TRBJ1-2; without DNA, the TCRdb call of TRBD1 cannot be checked. Germline loops: CDR1 MNHNY, CDR2 SVGAGI (reference sequence). The CDR3 runs 13 residues. CDR3 region: CASDWTGTRGYTF.

This chain links TRBV5-4 with TRBJ1-2; TCRdb designates TRBD1, a call that cannot be tested without DNA. This CDR3 has 14 residues. CDR1 and CDR2 from the germline V gene are SGHNT and YYREEE (reference sequence). CDR3 loop: CASRSRGGNYGYTF.

This chain uses TRBV11-3 with TRBJ2-5; TCRdb returns TRBD2, unconfirmable since there is no DNA. This CDR3 is built from 15 residues. Germline CDR1 reads SGHNT; CDR2 reads YENEEA. CDR3 residues: CASSTGTSYQETQYF.

The gene calls are TRBV4-2 and TRBJ1-5. The CDR3 has 14 residues. Germline V gene sequence: CDR1 LGHNA, CDR2 YNFKEQ. The CDR3 here is CASSQERVRQPQHF.

The rearrangement links TRBV20-1 to TRBJ1-1; absent DNA, TCRdb's TRBD1 call cannot be checked. Germline CDR1 reads DFQATT; CDR2 reads SNEGSKA (reference sequence). The CDR3 runs to 15 residues. The CDR3 loop is CSAQRIGTGGTEAFF.

The chain uses TRBV7-2 and TRBJ1-4. Germline CDR1 and CDR2: SGHTA and FQGNSA. The CDR3 contains 14 residues. The CDR3 region is CASSLEGISEKLFF.

This chain joins TRBV18 and TRBJ1-2; TCRdb names TRBD1, which stays unverified in the absence of DNA. CDR1 is KGHSH and CDR2 is LQKENI in the germline V gene. The CDR3 length is 15 residues. The CDR3 loop is CASSPGQEASYGYTF.